These 2 T cell receptor beta chains originate from one sample sequenced in a study of CD8 T cells in ankylosing spondylitis. TCRdb ran MiXCR on the 5' RACE reads and lists one entry per CDR3 protein. The repertoire includes around 300,000 distinct CDR3 sequences, 14% to 15% of them detected once, and 1.1% sits in the top ten. The sequenced sample consisted of blood, either unsorted or a sorted T cell fraction (not recorded which). These receptors originate from a male donor with ankylosing spondylitis or in good health (not recorded which).

The chain is built from TRBV20-1 and TRBJ1-5; the D gene is possibly TRBD1 (5 bases). From germline, CDR1 is DFQATT and CDR2 SNEGSKA (reference sequence). This CDR3 is built from 15 residues. V was pared by 0 bases and J by 0 bases, with 9 bases between. The CDR3 protein is CSARDSGTSNQPQHF. CDR3 DNA sequence: TGCAGTGCTAGAGATTCAGGGACTAGCAATCAGCCCCAGCATTTT.

Ten or more counts support this clonotype. The chain uses TRBV5-1 and TRBJ2-7; tentative D call: TRBD2 (6 bases). This CDR3 has 15 amino acids. Germline V gene sequence: CDR1 SGHRS, CDR2 YFSETQ. Trimming took off 0 bases at V and 2 bases at J, with 12 bases between the two ends. The CDR3 DNA is TGCGCCAGCAGCTTGGTACTTAGCGGTACCTACGAGCAGTACTTC. The encoded protein is CASSLVLSGTYEQYF.